This passage covers 3 T cell receptor beta chains from one sample sequenced in a study of beta chain features in type 1 diabetes. Reverse transcribing all isolated RNA meant expressed TCRB transcripts were sequenced. Profiling relied on immunoSEQ multiplex PCR, and the TCRdb table lists in-frame clones only, not all of them. The table lists about 240,000 clones, 25% to 30% of them singletons, with 3.5% to 4.5% in the top ten. The source material was central memory CD4+ T cells from blood. The receptors were sampled from a man between 25 and 39 years old in good health.

The V call is TRBV29-1, the J call TRBJ2-7; D is unclear. Germline V lookup: CDR1 SQVTM, CDR2 ANQGSEA. This CDR3 is 12 amino acids long. The germline V and J ends were trimmed by 1 base and 5 bases, with 9 bases remaining between them. CDR3 loop: CSVEGNNDEQYF. CDR3 DNA: TGCAGCGTTGAAGGGAACAATGACGAGCAGTACTTC.

The chain uses TRBV5-1 and TRBJ1-5, with D perhaps matching TRBD1 (5 bases). Germline values: CDR1 SGHRS, CDR2 YFSETQ. The CDR3 is made up of 15 amino acids. V was shortened by 4 bases and J by 4 bases, with 15 bases between the two germline ends. For the CDR3, the DNA is TGCGCCAGCAGCGTGGACAACCCGGGGAATCAGCCCCAGCATTTT. Translation: CASSVDNPGNQPQHF.

The chain is built from TRBV27 and TRBJ2-2, with a weak D call TRBD2 (5 bases). The germline V and J ends were trimmed by 8 bases and 1 base, with 8 bases remaining between them. The CDR3 consists of 13 residues. Germline CDR1 and CDR2: MNHEY and SMNVEV (reference sequence). This CDR3 reads CASRSGNTGELFF. Here the CDR3 DNA reads TGTGCCAGCCGGAGCGGGAACACCGGGGAGCTGTTTTTT.